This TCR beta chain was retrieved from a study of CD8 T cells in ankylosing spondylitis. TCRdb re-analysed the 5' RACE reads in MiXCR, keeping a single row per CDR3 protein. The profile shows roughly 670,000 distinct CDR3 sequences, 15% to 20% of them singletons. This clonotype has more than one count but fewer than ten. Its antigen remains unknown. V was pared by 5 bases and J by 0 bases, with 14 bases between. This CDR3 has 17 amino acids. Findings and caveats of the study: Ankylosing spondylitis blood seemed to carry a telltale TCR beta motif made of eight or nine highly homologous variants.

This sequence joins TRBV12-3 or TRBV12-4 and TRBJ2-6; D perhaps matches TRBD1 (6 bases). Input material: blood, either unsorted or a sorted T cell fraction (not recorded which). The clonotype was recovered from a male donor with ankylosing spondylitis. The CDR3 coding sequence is TGTGCCAGCAGTGGGGGCATATCCTTCTCTGGGGCCAACGTCCTGACTTTC. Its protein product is CASSGGISFSGANVLTF.